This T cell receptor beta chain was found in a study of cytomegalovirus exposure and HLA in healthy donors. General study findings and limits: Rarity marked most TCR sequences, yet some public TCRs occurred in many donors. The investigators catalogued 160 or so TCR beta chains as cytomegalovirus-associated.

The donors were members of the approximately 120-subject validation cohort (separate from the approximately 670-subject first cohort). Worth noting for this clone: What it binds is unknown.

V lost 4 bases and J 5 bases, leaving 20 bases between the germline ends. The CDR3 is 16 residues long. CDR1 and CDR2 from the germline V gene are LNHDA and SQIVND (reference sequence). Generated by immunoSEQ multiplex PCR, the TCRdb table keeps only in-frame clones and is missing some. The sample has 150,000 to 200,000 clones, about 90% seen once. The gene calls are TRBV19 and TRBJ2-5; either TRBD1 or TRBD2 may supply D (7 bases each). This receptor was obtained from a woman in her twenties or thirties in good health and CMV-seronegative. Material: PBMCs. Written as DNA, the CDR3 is TGTGCCAGTAGTACAGACAGGGAAGGACTAGGGGAGACCCAGTACTTC. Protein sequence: CASSTDREGLGETQYF.